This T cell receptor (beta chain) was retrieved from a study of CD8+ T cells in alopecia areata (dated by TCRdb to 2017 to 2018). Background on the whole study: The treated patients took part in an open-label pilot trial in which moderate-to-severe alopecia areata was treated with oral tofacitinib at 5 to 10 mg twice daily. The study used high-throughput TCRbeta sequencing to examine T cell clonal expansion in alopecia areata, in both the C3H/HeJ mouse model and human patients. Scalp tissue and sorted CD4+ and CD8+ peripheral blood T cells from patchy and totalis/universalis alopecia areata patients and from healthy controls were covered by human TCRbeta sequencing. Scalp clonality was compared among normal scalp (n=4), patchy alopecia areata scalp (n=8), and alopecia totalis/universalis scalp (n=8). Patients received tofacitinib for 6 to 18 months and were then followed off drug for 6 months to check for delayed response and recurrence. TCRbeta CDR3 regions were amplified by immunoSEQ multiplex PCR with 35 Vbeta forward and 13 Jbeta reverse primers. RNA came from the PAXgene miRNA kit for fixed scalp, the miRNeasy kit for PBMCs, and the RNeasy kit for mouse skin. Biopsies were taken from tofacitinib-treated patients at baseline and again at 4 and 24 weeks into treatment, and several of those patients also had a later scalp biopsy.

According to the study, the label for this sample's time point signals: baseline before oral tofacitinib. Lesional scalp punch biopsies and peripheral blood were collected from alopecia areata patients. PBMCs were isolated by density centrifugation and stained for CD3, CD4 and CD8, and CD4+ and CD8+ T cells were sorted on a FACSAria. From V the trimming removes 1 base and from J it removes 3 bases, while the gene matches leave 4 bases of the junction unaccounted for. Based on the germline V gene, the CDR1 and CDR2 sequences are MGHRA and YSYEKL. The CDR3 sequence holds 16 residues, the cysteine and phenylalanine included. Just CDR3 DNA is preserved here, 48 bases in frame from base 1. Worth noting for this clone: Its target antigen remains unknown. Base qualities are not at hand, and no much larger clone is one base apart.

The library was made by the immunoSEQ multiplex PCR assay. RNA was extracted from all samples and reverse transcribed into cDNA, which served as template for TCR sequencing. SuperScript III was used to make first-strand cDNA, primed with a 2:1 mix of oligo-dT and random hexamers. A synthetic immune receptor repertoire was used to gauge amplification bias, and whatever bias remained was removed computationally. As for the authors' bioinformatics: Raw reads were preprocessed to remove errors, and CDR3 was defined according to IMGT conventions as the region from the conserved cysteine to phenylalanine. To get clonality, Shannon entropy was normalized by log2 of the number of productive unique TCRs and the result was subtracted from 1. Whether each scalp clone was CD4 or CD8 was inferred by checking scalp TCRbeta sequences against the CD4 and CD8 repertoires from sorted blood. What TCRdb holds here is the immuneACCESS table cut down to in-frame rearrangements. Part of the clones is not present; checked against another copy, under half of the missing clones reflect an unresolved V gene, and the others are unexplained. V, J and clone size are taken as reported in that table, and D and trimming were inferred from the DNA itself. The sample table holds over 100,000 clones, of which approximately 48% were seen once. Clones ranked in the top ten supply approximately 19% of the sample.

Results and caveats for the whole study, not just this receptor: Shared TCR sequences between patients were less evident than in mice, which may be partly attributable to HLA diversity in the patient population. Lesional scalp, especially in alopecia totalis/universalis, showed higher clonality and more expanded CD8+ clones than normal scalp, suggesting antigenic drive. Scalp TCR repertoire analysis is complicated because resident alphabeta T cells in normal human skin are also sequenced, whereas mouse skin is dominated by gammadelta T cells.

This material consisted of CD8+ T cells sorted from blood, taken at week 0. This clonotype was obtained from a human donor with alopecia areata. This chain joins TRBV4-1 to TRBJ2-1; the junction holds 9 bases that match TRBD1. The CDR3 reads CASSQVPGQGYNEQFF. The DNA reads TGCGCCAGCAGCCAAGTTCCGGGACAGGGCTACAATGAGCAGTTCTTC.